Shown below are 15 T cell receptor beta chains from a single sample sequenced in a study of blood T cell repertoires in COVID-19. Method: immunoSEQ multiplex PCR; TCRdb's copy keeps in-frame clones and lacks some. The data contain 65,000 to 75,000 clones, approximately 80% of them seen just once; the ten biggest clones take up 40% to 45%. Material for sequencing was peripheral blood. These receptor sequences come from an elderly man with acute or convalescent COVID-19.

The chain links TRBV6-1 to TRBJ1-6; 8 bases are shared with TRBD1. This CDR3 is built from 15 residues. Germline CDR1 and CDR2: MNHNS and SASEGT. Trimming removed 1 base from V and 9 bases from J; junction bases left unmatched: 5. CDR3 bases: TGTGCCAGCAGTGAAGGGACAGGGAGAGGTTCACCCCTCCACTTT. Encoded protein: CASSEGTGRGSPLHF.

This CDR3 is CASSADSPRYNSPLHF. CDR3 DNA: TGTGCCAGCAGTGCAGACAGCCCGAGGTATAATTCACCCCTCCACTTT. The chain employs TRBV28 and TRBJ1-6; TRBD1 might be the D (5 bases). CDR1 is MDHEN, CDR2 SYDVKM, per germline. The CDR3 runs 16 residues. Trimming pared 5 bases from V and 4 bases from J, leaving 15 bases between.

The chain couples TRBV7-9 to TRBJ2-1, with 13 bases fitting TRBD2. With V trimmed by 1 base and J by 3 bases, 6 bases remained unmatched. The germline V gene has CDR1 SEHNR and CDR2 FQNEAQ (reference sequence). The length of the CDR3 is 18 residues. CDR3 sequence reads: CASSLGGGTSGNYNEQFF. CDR3 nucleotide sequence: TGTGCCAGCAGCTTAGGGGGCGGGACTAGCGGGAACTACAATGAGCAGTTCTTC.

The table lists this clone with a count of one. The chain links TRBV27 to TRBJ2-3; weak D call: TRBD1 (5 bases). CDR1 MNHEY and CDR2 SMNVEV come from the germline V gene (reference sequence). V was shortened by 2 bases and J by 2 bases, with 11 bases between the two germline ends. CDR3 size: 15 residues. The CDR3 DNA is TGTGCCAGCAGTTTAAATGGCAGGGTCACAGATACGCAGTATTTT. The encoded protein is CASSLNGRVTDTQYF.

The rearrangement joins TRBV6-1 to TRBJ1-6, with 8 bases identical to TRBD1. The CDR3 runs 14 residues. The germline V gene has CDR1 MNHNS and CDR2 SASEGT. Germline trimming cut 3 bases from V and 10 bases from J; bases unmatched to any gene: 5. CDR3 DNA: TGTGCCAGCAGTGACCTCAGGGGGCAGTCACCCCTCCACTTT. It encodes CASSDLRGQSPLHF.

The chain joins TRBV2 to TRBJ2-6, with 10 bases lining up with TRBD1. The junction had 6 bases not matched to a gene; V was cut back by 2 bases and J by 2 bases. This CDR3 region has 18 residues. Per the germline V gene, CDR1 is SNHLY and CDR2 is FYNNEI. Written as DNA, the CDR3 is TGTGCCAGCAGTGAATTCGGGACAGGGGCGCCTGGGGCCAACGTCCTGACTTTC. This codes for CASSEFGTGAPGANVLTF.

The CDR3 region is CAISEGGTSNQPQHF. The CDR3, as DNA: TGTGCCATCAGTGAGGGCGGAACTAGCAATCAGCCCCAGCATTTT. The J gene is TRBJ1-5, the V gene TRBV10-3; D not certain. Trimming took 2 bases from V and 0 from J, leaving 8 bases between them. This CDR3 contains 15 residues. The germline V gene has CDR1 ENHRY and CDR2 SYGVKD.

The chain is built from TRBV7-2 and TRBJ1-2; D ambiguous. Trimming stripped 1 base from V and 4 bases from J, with 13 bases between. CDR1 is SGHTA, CDR2 FQGNSA, per germline. The CDR3 loop spans 15 amino acids. The CDR3 nucleotides read TGTGCCAGCAGCTTAGGAGTCACAACGGGCTATGGCTACACCTTC. Protein: CASSLGVTTGYGYTF.

This rearrangement joins TRBV28 to TRBJ2-3, with 7 bases aligning to TRBD1. The CDR3 is 16 amino acids. V was pared by 5 bases and J by 6 bases, with 14 bases of the junction left unmatched. Germline loops: CDR1 MDHEN, CDR2 SYDVKM. CDR3: CASSRPGQPDGDTQYF. CDR3 nucleotides: TGTGCCAGCAGTCGGCCGGGACAGCCGGACGGGGATACGCAGTATTTT.

This clone showed up just a few times. The rearrangement joins TRBV14 to TRBJ1-6; D gene ambiguous. The V gene's germline CDR1 is SGHDN and CDR2 FVKESK. The ends were cut back, 4 bases at V and 10 bases at J, with 8 bases in the middle. The CDR3 totals 12 residues. CDR3 sequence reads: CASSRGSSPLHF. CDR3 sequence (DNA): TGTGCCAGCAGCCGCGGGTCGTCACCCCTCCACTTT.

V usage is TRBV28 and J usage is TRBJ1-4; TRBD1 matches 9 bases. Per germline, CDR1 MDHEN and CDR2 SYDVKM. CDR3 length: 17 residues. The J segment lost 8 bases and the V segment lost 2 bases, leaving 12 bases of the junction unmatched. Here the CDR3 reads CASSLGPAGTGREKLFF. CDR3 nucleotides: TGTGCCAGCAGTTTAGGCCCCGCAGGGACAGGGCGGGAAAAACTGTTTTTT.

This sequence joins TRBV28 and TRBJ1-2; TRBD1 matches 8 bases. Losses at the gene ends were 6 bases for V and 7 bases for J; bases not matched to a gene: 1. The germline V gene has CDR1 MDHEN and CDR2 SYDVKM. The CDR3 contains 11 residues. The CDR3 spells CASRTGAGYTF. The DNA of the CDR3 is TGTGCCAGCAGGACAGGGGCTGGCTACACCTTC.

Of note for this clone: The sample contains more than one DNA sequence encoding this CDR3. V gene TRBV6-5 combines with J gene TRBJ1-6; D is ambiguous. The CDR3 has 15 amino acids. Germline V gene sequence: CDR1 MNHEY, CDR2 SVGAGI. With 0 bases removed from V and 5 bases from J, the gap between germline ends came to 8 bases. CDR3 loop: CASSYSSGHNSPLHF. DNA of the CDR3: TGTGCCAGCAGTTACTCGTCAGGCCATAATTCACCCCTCCACTTT.

The V call is TRBV7-2, the J call TRBJ2-1, with TRBD2 as a possible D gene (5 bases). Germline CDR1 and CDR2: SGHTA and FQGNSA. The CDR3 is 14 amino acids. Trimming took 4 bases from V and 5 from J, leaving 12 bases between them. The CDR3 coding sequence is TGTGCCAGCAGCTCACAAGCGGATAACAATGAGCAGTTCTTC. Protein sequence: CASSSQADNNEQFF.

The chain is built from TRBV6-5 and TRBJ2-7; maybe TRBD2 (5 bases). The germline gives CDR1 MNHEY, CDR2 SVGAGI. The length of the CDR3 is 12 residues. Trimming pared 5 bases from V and 2 bases from J, leaving 7 bases between. DNA for the CDR3: TGTGCCAGCAGTCCCGGGACCTACGAGCAGTACTTC. This encodes CASSPGTYEQYF.